One sample yielded the 10 T cell receptor beta chains listed below, sequenced in a study of OX40 agonist ivuxolimab in advanced cancers. Profiled with immunoSEQ multiplex PCR; TCRdb holds only in-frame clones, not every one. The sample includes about 100,000 clones, approximately 89% seen only once; the top ten take approximately 0.58%. The specimen comprised CD4+ or CD8+ T cells sorted from blood, sampled in a trial of the OX40 agonist ivuxolimab. The receptor source for this set is an adult with an advanced solid tumor such as melanoma, head and neck, liver or kidney cancer.

The chain employs TRBV18 and TRBJ1-4; D is perhaps TRBD1 (5 bases). Trimming pared 1 base from V and 6 bases from J, leaving 15 bases between. The germline gives CDR1 KGHSH, CDR2 LQKENI. The CDR3 consists of 16 residues. The CDR3 bases are TGTGCCAGCTCACCACGGCAGGGCAATATCGATGAAAAACTGTTTTTT. Translating gives CASSPRQGNIDEKLFF. The full variable domain, rest sourced from reference TRBV18 and TRBJ1-4, is NAGVMQNPRHLVRRRGQEARLRCSPMKGHSHVYWYRQLPEEGLKFMVYLQKENIIDESGMPKERFSAEFPKEGPSILRIQQVVRGDSAAYFCASSPRQGNIDEKLFFGSGTQLSVL.

The chain uses TRBV18 and TRBJ1-3; D is perhaps TRBD1 (5 bases). The germline V and J ends were trimmed by 5 bases and 0 bases, with 11 bases remaining between them. The CDR3 is 15 amino acids. Per the germline V gene, CDR1 is KGHSH and CDR2 is LQKENI. CDR3 in amino acids: CASSTGTSSGNTIYF. Here the CDR3 DNA reads TGTGCCAGCTCAACCGGGACCTCCTCTGGAAACACCATATATTTT.

J is TRBJ2-1 and V is TRBV5-1, with D possibly TRBD2 on 6 matching bases. Looked up from germline, CDR1 is SGHRS and CDR2 is YFSETQ. Between the trimmed V and J ends, which lost 0 bases and 7 bases, there was a span of 14 bases. The CDR3 extends over 15 amino acids. Here the CDR3 reads CASSLESSVGNEQFF. The CDR3 DNA reads as TGCGCCAGCAGCTTGGAATCTAGCGTGGGAAATGAGCAGTTCTTC.

The chain is built from TRBV11-3 and TRBJ2-2, with 10 bases identical to TRBD2. Germline lookup yields CDR1 SGHNT and CDR2 YENEEA. This CDR3 spans 18 amino acids. With 5 bases clipped from V and 5 bases from J, the junction kept 14 bases outside the gene matches. CDR3 residues: CASSKGRAVAGGTGELFF. CDR3 DNA: TGTGCCAGCAGCAAAGGGAGAGCTGTAGCGGGAGGAACCGGGGAGCTGTTTTTT.

CDR3 region: CASSLGDSGANEQFF. CDR3 in DNA: TGTGCCAGCAGCTTAGGGGATAGCGGGGCCAATGAGCAGTTCTTC. The genes are TRBV7-9 and TRBJ2-1; TRBD2 aligns across 8 bases. Germline V CDR1 and CDR2: SEHNR, FQNEAQ (reference sequence). The CDR3 has 15 amino acids. Trimming cost V 1 base and J 6 bases; bases outside gene matches: 5.

The chain has TRBV19 and TRBJ2-6; TRBD1 might be the D (6 bases). The V and J ends lost 7 bases and 0 bases respectively, with 16 bases between them. Germline CDR1 reads LNHDA; CDR2 reads SQIVND (reference sequence). The CDR3 spans 17 residues. The CDR3 loop reads CASTRLGTSSGANVLTF. The CDR3 bases are TGTGCCAGTACTCGACTTGGGACAAGCTCTGGGGCCAACGTCCTGACTTTC. The full variable domain, with the rest looked up from reference TRBV19 and TRBJ2-6, is DGGITQSPKYLFRKEGQNVTLSCEQNLNHDAMYWYRQDPGQGLRLIYYSQIVNDFQKGDIAEGYSVSREKKESFPLTVTSAQKNPTAFYLCASTRLGTSSGANVLTFGAGSRLTVL.

This chain links TRBV7-3 with TRBJ2-1; possible D gene TRBD1, 6 bases. Trimming shortened V by 0 bases and J by 9 bases, and 9 bases separated the two germline ends. The CDR3 runs 13 residues. Germline CDR1 is SGHTA and CDR2 is FQGTGA. The CDR3 sequence is CASSLTLGGEQFF. Written as DNA, the CDR3 is TGTGCCAGCAGCTTAACGTTAGGGGGTGAGCAGTTCTTC.

The J gene is TRBJ2-6, the V gene TRBV29-1, with D tentatively TRBD2 (5 bases). The germline V gene encodes CDR1 SQVTM and CDR2 ANQGSEA. V was pared by 4 bases and J by 4 bases, with 17 bases between. The CDR3 sequence is 16 residues long. The CDR3 here is CSVGVLGVTGANVLTF. CDR3 DNA sequence: TGCAGCGTTGGTGTCCTGGGAGTTACAGGGGCCAACGTCCTGACTTTC.

The J gene is TRBJ2-2, the V gene TRBV19, with TRBD1 identical over 9 bases. Germline loops: CDR1 LNHDA, CDR2 SQIVND (reference sequence). The CDR3 runs to 14 residues. V was clipped by 7 bases and J by 3 bases; unmatched bases: 3. CDR3 nucleotides: TGTGCCAGTAAGGGACAGGGCGACACCGGGGAGCTGTTTTTT. Its translation is CASKGQGDTGELFF.

The rearrangement links TRBV6-1 to TRBJ1-4; 7 bases are shared with TRBD1. This CDR3 has 15 amino acids. Germline assignment: CDR1 MNHNS and CDR2 SASEGT. The ends lost 1 base at V and 4 bases at J; junction bases unmatched: 3. Here the CDR3 DNA reads TGTGCCAGCAGTGAAGGGGACAGAGTTAATGAAAAACTGTTTTTT. Translation: CASSEGDRVNEKLFF.